The entry that follows covers one T cell receptor beta chain sequence. Germline CDR1 reads SGHKS; CDR2 reads YYEKEE (reference sequence). Trimming removed 2 bases from V and 1 base from J; junction bases left unmatched: 12. CDR3 length equals 18 residues. The sample originates from a study of blood T cell repertoires in COVID-19. The repertoire was sequenced with immunoSEQ multiplex PCR; TCRdb's copy has only in-frame clones and lacks some. The data contain over 100,000 clones, around 80% of them seen just once; the ten biggest clones take up 7% to 9.5%. The sequencing input was peripheral blood. The source is an elderly woman with active or convalescent COVID-19. V is TRBV5-5 and J is TRBJ2-3, with 8 nucleotides matching TRBD1. CDR3 nucleotides: TGTGCCAGCAGCTTTTATCGGTCAACGACAGGGGGCACAGATACGCAGTATTTT. Translating it yields CASSFYRSTTGGTDTQYF.